These 24 T cell receptor beta chains share one sample of origin, sequenced in a study of blood T cell repertoires in COVID-19 (dated by TCRdb to 2020 to 2021). Libraries were made using the immunoSEQ multiplex PCR assay. TCRdb stores this immuneACCESS table with in-frame sequences only. Part of the clones is absent; in the studies checked, under half of the shortfall reflects unresolved V genes, and no reason is known for the rest. This sample comprises 250,000 or so clones, around 82% of them detected only once. In total, the top ten clones hold around 3.3% of the sample. Sequenced material: PBMCs or T cells enriched from blood (not recorded which). All receptors derive from a woman between 35 and 50 years old who had been exposed to COVID-19.

The J gene is TRBJ2-4, the V gene TRBV7-9; D is perhaps TRBD2 (6 bases). V was clipped by 1 base and J by 7 bases, with 8 bases between them. Germline loops: CDR1 SEHNR, CDR2 FQNEAQ (reference sequence). The CDR3 runs 13 residues. DNA of the CDR3: TGTGCCAGCAGCTTAGGGACTACCAACATTCAGTACTTC. Translated: CASSLGTTNIQYF.

V usage is TRBV7-7 and J usage is TRBJ2-5, with D possibly matching TRBD2 (6 bases). Germline CDR1 SSHAT, CDR2 FNYEAQ (reference sequence). V shed 5 bases and J shed 5 bases, with 18 bases lying between them. The length of the CDR3 is 15 residues. The CDR3 nucleotides read TGTGCCAGCAGCCAGCCGGAGGGGAGCGGGGAGACCCAGTACTTC. Encoded protein: CASSQPEGSGETQYF.

This clone was counted once. The chain joins TRBV27 to TRBJ1-2, with 7 bases lining up with TRBD1. The CDR3 loop spans 14 amino acids. Per germline, CDR1 MNHEY and CDR2 SMNVEV (reference sequence). The V segment lost 5 bases and the J segment 7 bases; nucleotides outside the gene matches: 10. The chain's CDR3 is CASSLETGSVGYTF. CDR3 nucleotides: TGTGCCAGCAGTCTAGAGACAGGGTCAGTTGGCTACACCTTC.

V gene TRBV19 combines with J gene TRBJ1-5; a weak D match, TRBD1 (6 bases). The CDR3 has 14 residues. Germline CDR1 is LNHDA and CDR2 is SQIVND (reference sequence). Trimming left V 5 bases short and J 3 bases short, with 11 bases between. The DNA of the CDR3 is TGTGCCAGTAGTGTCGGACAGTACAATCAGCCCCAGCATTTT. This sequence encodes CASSVGQYNQPQHF.

V usage is TRBV5-1 and J usage is TRBJ1-1; possible D gene TRBD1, 5 bases. V was pared by 5 bases and J by 3 bases, with 11 bases between. CDR3 length: 13 amino acids. The germline CDR1 and CDR2 sequences are SGHRS and YFSETQ. Here the CDR3 reads CASRPDRDTEAFF. Here the CDR3 DNA reads TGCGCCAGCAGGCCAGACAGAGACACTGAAGCTTTCTTT.

The gene calls are TRBV3-1 (or the pseudogene TRBV3-2) and TRBJ2-1; 9 bases are a match to TRBD2. With V trimmed by 4 bases and J by 7 bases, 8 bases remained unmatched. Germline V CDR1 and CDR2: LGHDT, YNNKEL (reference sequence). The CDR3 covers 15 residues. The CDR3, as DNA: TGTGCCAGCAGCCTGGGAGTAGCGGGGGAGAATGAGCAGTTCTTC. Translation: CASSLGVAGENEQFF.

This chain connects TRBV14 to TRBJ2-3; perhaps TRBD2 as D (5 bases). CDR3 size: 12 residues. Germline values: CDR1 SGHDN, CDR2 FVKESK. Trimming cost V 4 bases and J 7 bases, with 9 bases left between them. The CDR3: CASSPRGYTQYF. CDR3 nucleotide sequence: TGTGCCAGCAGCCCCCGCGGGTATACGCAGTATTTT.

Remarks on this clone: Other DNA sequences in the sample encode the same CDR3. This chain uses TRBV5-1 with TRBJ2-7; 10 bases align to TRBD1. Germline values: CDR1 SGHRS, CDR2 YFSETQ. The CDR3 loop spans 14 amino acids. V shed 4 bases, J shed 4 bases, and the junction held 5 bases outside the gene matches. The CDR3 bases are TGCGCCAGCAGCCCAGGACAGGGGGGGTACGAGCAGTACTTC. Translating it yields CASSPGQGGYEQYF.

V is TRBV11-3 and J is TRBJ1-1; no clear D. Per germline, CDR1 SGHNT and CDR2 YENEEA. This CDR3 is built from 13 residues. V was clipped by 5 bases and J by 8 bases, with 15 bases between them. The CDR3 DNA reads TGTGCCAGCAGCCAGACCGAAGGAGCCGAAGCTTTCTTT. This translates into CASSQTEGAEAFF.

This clone occurred once. The V and J genes are TRBV11-2 and TRBJ1-4; unclear D gene. CDR1 is SGHAT and CDR2 is FQNNGV in the germline V gene. V dropped 2 bases and J dropped 5 bases, with 12 bases sitting between them. The length of the CDR3 is 15 residues. CDR3 DNA: TGTGCCAGCAGCTTACCCCCGGGGAGGAATGAAAAACTGTTTTTT. Its protein is CASSLPPGRNEKLFF.

This sequence joins TRBV6-1 and TRBJ1-6; no definite D call. This CDR3 has 18 residues. Per the germline V gene, CDR1 is MNHNS and CDR2 is SASEGT. V was trimmed by 2 bases and J by 0 bases, leaving 14 bases between them. CDR3 amino acids: CASSELGGGSSYNSPLHF. For the CDR3, the DNA is TGTGCCAGCAGTGAATTGGGAGGTGGGAGCTCCTATAATTCACCCCTCCACTTT.

The chain is built from TRBV2 and TRBJ1-2; a weak D match, TRBD1 (5 bases). Germline loops: CDR1 SNHLY, CDR2 FYNNEI. The CDR3 is 14 residues long. The ends were cut back, 5 bases at V and 5 bases at J, with 15 bases in the middle. CDR3: CASSTLQGSYGYTF. As DNA, the CDR3 is TGTGCCAGCAGTACACTTCAGGGTAGTTATGGCTACACCTTC. The variable domain in full, with the rest retrieved from reference TRBV2 and TRBJ1-2, is EPEVTQTPSHQVTQMGQEVILRCVPISNHLYFYWYRQILGQKVEFLVSFYNNEISEKSEIFDDQFSVERPDGSNFTLKIRSTKLEDSAMYFCASSTLQGSYGYTFGSGTRLTVV.

The chain joins TRBV9 to TRBJ1-5; D is possibly TRBD1 (6 bases). The V end lost 0 bases, the J end lost 5 bases, and 9 bases lay between the germline ends. The CDR3 has 14 residues. The germline V gene has CDR1 SGDLS and CDR2 YYNGEE. CDR3 bases: TGTGCCAGCAGCGTAGGAGGGGGGGATCAGCCCCAGCATTTT. This encodes CASSVGGGDQPQHF.

This clone was seen once. V and J are TRBV5-6 and TRBJ2-7, with 8 bases fitting TRBD1. Trimming at V came to 0 bases and at J to 3 bases, leaving 8 bases not matched to a gene. Germline lookup yields CDR1 SGHDT and CDR2 YYEEEE. The CDR3 covers 16 residues. CDR3 DNA: TGTGCCAGCAGCTTGGAGATTGGACAGGGAAACTACGAGCAGTACTTC. It translates to CASSLEIGQGNYEQYF.

The chain employs TRBV5-1 and TRBJ2-7; 7 bases are a match to TRBD1. This CDR3 contains 12 residues. Losses at the gene ends were 4 bases for V and 13 bases for J; bases not matched to a gene: 11. CDR1 and CDR2 from the germline V gene are SGHRS and YFSETQ. CDR3 nucleotides: TGCGCCAGCAGCGCAAACCGGGACAGTACCTACTTC. Translated, it gives CASSANRDSTYF.

The V gene is TRBV2, the J gene TRBJ1-1; D is ambiguous. Germline V gene data show CDR1 as SNHLY and CDR2 as FYNNEI. The CDR3 sequence is 14 residues long. Trimming cost V 7 bases and J 1 base, with 13 bases left between them. The CDR3 region has the DNA TGTGCCAGCACCCGAATAGGAGCGAACACTGAAGCTTTCTTT. Translation gives CASTRIGANTEAFF.

The rearrangement uses TRBV11-2 and TRBJ1-1; a weak D match, TRBD1 (5 bases). Trimming took 3 bases from V and 4 from J, leaving 9 bases between them. The V gene's germline CDR1 is SGHAT and CDR2 FQNNGV. The CDR3 is 13 amino acids. Here the CDR3 DNA reads TGTGCCAGCAGCTTTCAGGGCGGCACTGAAGCTTTCTTT. Residues: CASSFQGGTEAFF.

This rearrangement joins TRBV10-3 to TRBJ1-6; 11 bases match TRBD1. J lost 7 bases, V lost 6 bases, and 5 bases had no gene match. Germline CDR1 reads ENHRY; CDR2 reads SYGVKD. The CDR3 has 15 amino acids. This CDR3 is CAIRAGTGGNSPLHF. CDR3 DNA: TGTGCCATCAGGGCCGGGACAGGGGGAAATTCACCCCTCCACTTT.

The chain uses TRBV28 and TRBJ1-1, with TRBD1 matching 9 bases. The germline CDR1 and CDR2 sequences are MDHEN and SYDVKM. With 7 bases clipped from V and 10 bases from J, the junction kept 7 bases outside the gene matches. The length of the CDR3 is 12 residues. CDR3 nucleotides: TGTGCCAGCACCACACAGGGGGCAGTAGCTTTCTTT. As protein: CASTTQGAVAFF.

This sequence joins TRBV6-2 or TRBV6-3 and TRBJ1-1; D unclear. The CDR3 loop spans 13 amino acids. Germline V gene lookup returns CDR1 MNHEY and CDR2 SVGEGT. V was cut by 5 bases and J by 5 bases, with 12 bases left in between. The DNA for the CDR3 is TGTGCCAGCAGTACCTTCTTCGGGACTGAAGCTTTCTTT. This translates into CASSTFFGTEAFF.

This clone was counted between two and nine times. The V call is TRBV9, the J call TRBJ1-6, with 11 bases aligning to TRBD1. CDR3 length: 15 residues. Germline loops: CDR1 SGDLS, CDR2 YYNGEE. The V and J ends lost 2 bases and 8 bases, in that order; junction bases with no gene match: 3. The CDR3: CASSVGQGGDSPLHF. The CDR3 DNA reads TGTGCCAGCAGCGTGGGACAGGGGGGTGATTCACCCCTCCACTTT.

The genes are TRBV7-2 and TRBJ2-5; 12 bases agree with TRBD2. Germline assignment: CDR1 SGHTA and CDR2 FQGNSA. The V segment lost 6 bases and the J segment 3 bases; nucleotides outside the gene matches: 5. This CDR3 contains 15 residues. Written as DNA, the CDR3 is TGTGCCAGCAGGTCTAGCGGGGGGGCCAAAGAGACCCAGTACTTC. Translation: CASRSSGGAKETQYF. The full variable domain, in which reference TRBV7-2 and TRBJ2-5 provide the parts outside the CDR3, is GAGVSQSPSNKVTEKGKDVELRCDPISGHTALYWYRQSLGQGLEFLIYFQGNSAPDKSGLPSDRFSAERTGGSVSTLTIQRTQQEDSAVYLCASRSSGGAKETQYFGPGTRLLVL.

V is TRBV28 and J is TRBJ1-4; 10 bases fit TRBD1. Germline V gene data show CDR1 as MDHEN and CDR2 as SYDVKM. Losses at the gene ends were 6 bases for V and 7 bases for J; bases not matched to a gene: 8. This CDR3 is 15 amino acids long. The CDR3 here is CASSRAGQGFEKLFF. The CDR3 DNA is TGTGCCAGCAGCCGCGCGGGACAGGGGTTTGAAAAACTGTTTTTT.

The chain combines TRBV6-6 with TRBJ2-2; TRBD1 matches at 7 bases. The ends lost 5 bases at V and 0 bases at J; junction bases unmatched: 6. CDR1 and CDR2 (germline): MNHNY, SVGAGI (reference sequence). CDR3 length equals 16 residues. The CDR3 DNA sequence: TGTGCCAGCAGTCGAGACAGGGCCTCGAACACCGGGGAGCTGTTTTTT. Residues: CASSRDRASNTGELFF.